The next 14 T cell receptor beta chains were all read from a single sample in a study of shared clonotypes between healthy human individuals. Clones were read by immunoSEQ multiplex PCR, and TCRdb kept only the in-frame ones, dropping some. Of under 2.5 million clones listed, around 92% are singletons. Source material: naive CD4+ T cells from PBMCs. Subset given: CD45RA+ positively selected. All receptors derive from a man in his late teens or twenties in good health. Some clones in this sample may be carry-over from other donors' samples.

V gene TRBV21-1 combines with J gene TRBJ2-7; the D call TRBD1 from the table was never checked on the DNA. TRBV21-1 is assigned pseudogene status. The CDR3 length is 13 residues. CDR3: CASSTTGPYEQYF. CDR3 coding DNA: TGTGCCAGCAGCACGACAGGGCCCTACGAGCAGTACTTC.

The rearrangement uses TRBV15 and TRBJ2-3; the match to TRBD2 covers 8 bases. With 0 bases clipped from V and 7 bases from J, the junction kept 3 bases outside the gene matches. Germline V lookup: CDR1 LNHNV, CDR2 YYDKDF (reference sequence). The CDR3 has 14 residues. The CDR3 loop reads CATSRDLAGNTQYF. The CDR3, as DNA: TGTGCCACCAGCAGAGATCTAGCGGGCAATACGCAGTATTTT.

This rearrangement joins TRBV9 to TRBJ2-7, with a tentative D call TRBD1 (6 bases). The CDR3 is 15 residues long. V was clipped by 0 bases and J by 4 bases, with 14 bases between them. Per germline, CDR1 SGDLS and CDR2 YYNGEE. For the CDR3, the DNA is TGTGCCAGCAGCGTAGCAGGGGCGCCCGGATACGAGCAGTACTTC. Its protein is CASSVAGAPGYEQYF. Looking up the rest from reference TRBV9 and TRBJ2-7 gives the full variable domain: DSGVTQTPKHLITATGQRVTLRCSPRSGDLSVYWYQQSLDQGLQFLIQYYNGEERAKGNILERFSAQQFPDLHSELNLSSLELGDSALYFCASSVAGAPGYEQYFGPGTRLTVT.

The CDR3 nucleotides are TGTGCCAGCAGCTCAGGACAGGGGGTAGATGAAAAACTGTTTTTT. Its translation: CASSSGQGVDEKLFF. The V and J genes are TRBV7-9 and TRBJ1-4, with 10 bases fitting TRBD1. Losses at the gene ends were 4 bases for V and 6 bases for J; bases not matched to a gene: 5. CDR1 is SEHNR and CDR2 is FQNEAQ in the germline V gene (reference sequence). This CDR3 spans 15 amino acids.

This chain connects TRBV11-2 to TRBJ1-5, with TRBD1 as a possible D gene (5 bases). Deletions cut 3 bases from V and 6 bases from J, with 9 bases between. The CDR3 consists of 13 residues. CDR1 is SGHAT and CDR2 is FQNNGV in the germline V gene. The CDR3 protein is CASSLGTGQPQHF. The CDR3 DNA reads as TGTGCCAGCAGCTTGGGGACGGGTCAGCCCCAGCATTTT. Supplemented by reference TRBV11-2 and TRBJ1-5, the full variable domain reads EAGVAQSPRYKIIEKRQSVAFWCNPISGHATLYWYQQILGQGPKLLIQFQNNGVVDDSQLPKDRFSAERLKGVDSTLKIQPAKLEDSAVYLCASSLGTGQPQHFGDGTRLSIL.

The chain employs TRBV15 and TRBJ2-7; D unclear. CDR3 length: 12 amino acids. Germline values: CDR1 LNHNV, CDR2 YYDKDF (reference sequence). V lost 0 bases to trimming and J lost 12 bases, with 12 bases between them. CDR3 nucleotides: TGTGCCACCAGCAGAGATCGGATTGGGTGGTACTTC. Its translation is CATSRDRIGWYF.

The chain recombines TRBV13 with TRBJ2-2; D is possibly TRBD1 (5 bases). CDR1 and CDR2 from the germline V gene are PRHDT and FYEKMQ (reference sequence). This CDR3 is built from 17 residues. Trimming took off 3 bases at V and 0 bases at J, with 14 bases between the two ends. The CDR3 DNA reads TGTGCCAGCAGCTTTAGGCATGGGGCGACGAACACCGGGGAGCTGTTTTTT. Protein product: CASSFRHGATNTGELFF.

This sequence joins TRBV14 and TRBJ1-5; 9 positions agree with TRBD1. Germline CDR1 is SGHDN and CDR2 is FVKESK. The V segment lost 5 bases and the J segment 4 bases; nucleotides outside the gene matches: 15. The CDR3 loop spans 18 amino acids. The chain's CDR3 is CASSRPSPGQGLNQPQHF. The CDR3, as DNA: TGTGCCAGCAGCAGACCAAGTCCGGGACAGGGCTTGAATCAGCCCCAGCATTTT. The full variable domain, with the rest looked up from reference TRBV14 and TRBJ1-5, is EAGVTQFPSHSVIEKGQTVTLRCDPISGHDNLYWYRRVMGKEIKFLLHFVKESKQDESGMPNNRFLAERTGGTYSTLKVQPAELEDSGVYFCASSRPSPGQGLNQPQHFGDGTRLSIL.

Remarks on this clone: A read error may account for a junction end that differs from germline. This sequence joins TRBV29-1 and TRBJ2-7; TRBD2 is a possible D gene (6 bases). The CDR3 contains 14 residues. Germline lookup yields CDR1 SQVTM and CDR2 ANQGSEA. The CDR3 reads CSVGVSEGAYGQYF. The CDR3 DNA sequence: TGCAGCGTGGGGGTCTCGGAGGGAGCCTACGGGCAGTACTTC.

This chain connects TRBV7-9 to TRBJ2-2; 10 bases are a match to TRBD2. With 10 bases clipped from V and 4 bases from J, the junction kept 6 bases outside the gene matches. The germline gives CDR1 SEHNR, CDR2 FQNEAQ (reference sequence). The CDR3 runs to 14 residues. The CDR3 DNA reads TGTGCCACAACTAGCGGGATAAGCACCGGGGAGCTGTTTTTT. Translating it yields CATTSGISTGELFF.

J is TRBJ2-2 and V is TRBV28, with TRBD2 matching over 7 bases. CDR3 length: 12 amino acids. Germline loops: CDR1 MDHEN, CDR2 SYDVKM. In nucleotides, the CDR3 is TGTGGGGGAGGGGCCCGCACCGGGGAGCTGTTTTTT. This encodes CGGGARTGELFF.

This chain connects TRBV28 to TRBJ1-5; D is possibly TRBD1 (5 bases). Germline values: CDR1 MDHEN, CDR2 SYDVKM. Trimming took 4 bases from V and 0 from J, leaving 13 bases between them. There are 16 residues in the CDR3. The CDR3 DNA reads TGTGCCAGCAGTTCCCCCGGGGGTAATAGCAATCAGCCCCAGCATTTT. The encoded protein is CASSSPGGNSNQPQHF.

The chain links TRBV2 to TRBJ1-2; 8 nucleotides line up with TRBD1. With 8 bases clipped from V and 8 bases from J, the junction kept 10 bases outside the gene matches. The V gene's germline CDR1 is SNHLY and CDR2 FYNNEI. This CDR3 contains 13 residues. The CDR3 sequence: CASENRGFGGYTF. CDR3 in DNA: TGTGCCAGCGAAAACAGGGGGTTTGGGGGCTACACCTTC.

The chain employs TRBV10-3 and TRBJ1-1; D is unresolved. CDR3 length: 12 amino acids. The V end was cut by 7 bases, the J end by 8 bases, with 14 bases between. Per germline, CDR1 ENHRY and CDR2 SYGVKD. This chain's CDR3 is CAITDPTGEAFF. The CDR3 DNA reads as TGTGCCATCACCGACCCCACGGGGGAAGCTTTCTTT.